This is a list of T cell receptor beta chains from one sample in a study of spatial heterogeneity in lung cancer. MiXCR was run by TCRdb on the 5' RACE reads, yielding one entry per CDR3 protein. The sample lists about 15,000 distinct CDR3 sequences, 10% to 14% seen once, with about 32% in the top ten. This specimen was PBMCs, taken at surgery. The receptor source for this set is a female donor with early-stage non-small cell lung cancer. CDR3s include the opening cysteine and the closing phenylalanine or tryptophan. Fields, in order: V gene, clone size, D gene, J gene, CDR3 protein, CDR3 DNA. A D gene is named only where the DNA matches it firmly. Only some rows state a clone size, as once, few, many or a class for expanded clones.

v_gene: TRBV12-3/TRBV12-4; abundance: .; d_gene: .; j_gene: TRBJ1-5; CDR3aa: CASSYRVNQPQHF; CDR3nt: TGTGCCAGCAGTTACAGGGTAAATCAGCCCCAGCATTTT
v_gene: TRBV2; abundance: few; d_gene: .; j_gene: TRBJ2-1; CDR3aa: CASSEIPIQYNEQFF; CDR3nt: TGTGCCAGCAGTGAAATACCGATCCAATACAATGAGCAGTTCTTC
v_gene: TRBV20-1; abundance: few; d_gene: .; j_gene: TRBJ2-4; CDR3aa: CSATTTPGEAKNIQYF; CDR3nt: TGCAGTGCTACTACAACCCCGGGCGAAGCCAAAAACATTCAGTACTTC
v_gene: TRBV29-1; abundance: many; d_gene: .; j_gene: TRBJ2-1; CDR3aa: CSTRPGKSNEQFF; CDR3nt: TGCAGCACTCGGCCGGGGAAGTCGAATGAGCAGTTCTTC
v_gene: TRBV20-1; abundance: many; d_gene: TRBD2; j_gene: TRBJ2-5; CDR3aa: CSAPGTSGGALETQYF; CDR3nt: TGCAGTGCCCCCGGGACTAGCGGGGGGGCATTGGAGACCCAGTACTTC
v_gene: TRBV4-1; abundance: .; d_gene: TRBD1; j_gene: TRBJ2-7; CDR3aa: CASSADRTLISYEQYF; CDR3nt: TGCGCCAGCAGCGCGGACAGGACGCTAATCTCCTACGAGCAGTACTTC
v_gene: TRBV10-3; abundance: many; d_gene: .; j_gene: TRBJ2-4; CDR3aa: CAIRPDLAKNIQYF; CDR3nt: TGTGCCATCAGGCCCGATTTAGCCAAAAACATTCAGTACTTC
v_gene: TRBV7-2; abundance: many; d_gene: .; j_gene: TRBJ2-7; CDR3aa: CASSLYWTDYYEQYF; CDR3nt: TGTGCCAGCAGCTTATACTGGACAGACTACTACGAGCAGTACTTC
v_gene: TRBV23-1; abundance: once; d_gene: TRBD1; j_gene: TRBJ2-1; CDR3aa: CASSQWGTGWAYNEQFF; CDR3nt: TGCGCCAGCAGTCAATGGGGGACAGGGTGGGCCTACAATGAGCAGTTCTTC
v_gene: TRBV9; abundance: .; d_gene: .; j_gene: TRBJ2-3; CDR3aa: CASSVEGADTQYF; CDR3nt: TGTGCCAGCAGCGTAGAAGGGGCAGATACGCAGTATTTT
v_gene: TRBV19; abundance: many; d_gene: .; j_gene: TRBJ1-5; CDR3aa: CASSFGPNQPQHF; CDR3nt: TGTGCCAGTAGTTTCGGGCCTAATCAGCCCCAGCATTTT
v_gene: TRBV3-1; abundance: many; d_gene: TRBD2; j_gene: TRBJ2-7; CDR3aa: CASSRGGFGYEQYF; CDR3nt: TGTGCCAGCAGCCGCGGGGGGTTCGGCTACGAGCAGTACTTC
v_gene: TRBV3-1; abundance: many; d_gene: TRBD2; j_gene: TRBJ2-5; CDR3aa: CASSQVAGGPNNLRQETQYF; CDR3nt: TGTGCCAGCAGCCAGGTAGCGGGGGGGCCGAACAATCTACGACAAGAGACCCAGTACTTC
v_gene: TRBV6-5; abundance: .; d_gene: .; j_gene: TRBJ2-5; CDR3aa: CASSYSGGGETQYF; CDR3nt: TGTGCCAGCAGTTACTCGGGGGGCGGGGAGACCCAGTACTTC
v_gene: TRBV6-5; abundance: many; d_gene: .; j_gene: TRBJ1-1; CDR3aa: CASSPPGRLNTEAFF; CDR3nt: TGTGCCAGCAGTCCCCCAGGCAGGCTGAACACTGAAGCTTTCTTT
v_gene: TRBV11-2; abundance: many; d_gene: .; j_gene: TRBJ2-5; CDR3aa: CASSLGRQETQYF; CDR3nt: TGTGCCAGCAGCTTAGGGCGTCAAGAGACCCAGTACTTC
v_gene: TRBV3-1; abundance: many; d_gene: .; j_gene: TRBJ1-2; CDR3aa: CASSHSFRAVGGYTF; CDR3nt: TGTGCCAGCAGCCATTCGTTCAGGGCGGTAGGTGGCTACACCTTC
v_gene: TRBV5-4; abundance: .; d_gene: TRBD1; j_gene: TRBJ2-1; CDR3aa: CASSLWTGLNNEQFF; CDR3nt: TGTGCCAGCAGCCTTTGGACAGGGCTCAACAATGAGCAGTTCTTC
v_gene: TRBV20-1; abundance: many; d_gene: TRBD1; j_gene: TRBJ1-5; CDR3aa: CSAGTGAKGSNQPQHF; CDR3nt: TGCAGTGCTGGGACAGGGGCCAAGGGCTCCAATCAGCCCCAGCATTTT
v_gene: TRBV2; abundance: many; d_gene: .; j_gene: TRBJ2-5; CDR3aa: CASSPGQPSETQYF; CDR3nt: TGTGCCAGCAGCCCTGGACAGCCTTCAGAGACCCAGTACTTC
v_gene: TRBV20-1; abundance: many; d_gene: TRBD2; j_gene: TRBJ2-5; CDR3aa: CSARAMAGVQETQYF; CDR3nt: TGCAGTGCTAGGGCCATGGCGGGGGTTCAAGAGACCCAGTACTTC
v_gene: TRBV4-1; abundance: medium-sized; d_gene: TRBD1; j_gene: TRBJ1-3; CDR3aa: CASSQDGTAENTIYF; CDR3nt: TGCGCCAGCAGCCAAGACGGGACAGCAGAAAACACCATATATTTT
v_gene: TRBV18; abundance: many; d_gene: .; j_gene: TRBJ1-5; CDR3aa: CASSRSESNQPQHF; CDR3nt: TGTGCCAGCTCCCGGTCCGAAAGCAATCAGCCCCAGCATTTT
v_gene: TRBV11-2; abundance: medium-sized; d_gene: .; j_gene: TRBJ1-1; CDR3aa: CASSLGLGANTEAFF; CDR3nt: TGTGCCAGCAGCTTAGGGTTGGGGGCGAACACTGAAGCTTTCTTT
v_gene: TRBV6-5; abundance: many; d_gene: TRBD1; j_gene: TRBJ1-1; CDR3aa: CASRAGQGMNTEAFF; CDR3nt: TGTGCCAGCAGAGCGGGACAGGGTATGAACACTGAAGCTTTCTTT
v_gene: TRBV28; abundance: many; d_gene: TRBD1; j_gene: TRBJ1-1; CDR3aa: CASRKGTGVVNTEAFF; CDR3nt: TGTGCCAGCAGAAAGGGGACAGGGGTGGTGAACACTGAAGCTTTCTTT
v_gene: TRBV30; abundance: .; d_gene: TRBD1; j_gene: TRBJ1-2; CDR3aa: CAWNRQGLPVGYTF; CDR3nt: TGTGCCTGGAACCGACAGGGTCTACCGGTTGGCTACACCTTC
v_gene: TRBV7-2; abundance: many; d_gene: TRBD2; j_gene: TRBJ2-1; CDR3aa: CASSSRGGFDNEQFF; CDR3nt: TGTGCCAGCAGCTCCCGGGGGGGATTCGACAATGAGCAGTTCTTC
v_gene: TRBV27; abundance: .; d_gene: .; j_gene: TRBJ2-7; CDR3aa: CASTNLGEAHEQYF; CDR3nt: TGTGCCAGCACCAATCTAGGGGAAGCGCACGAGCAGTACTTC
v_gene: TRBV12-3/TRBV12-4; abundance: .; d_gene: .; j_gene: TRBJ2-3; CDR3aa: CASSPLASTDTQYF; CDR3nt: TGTGCCAGCAGCCCACTCGCTAGCACAGATACGCAGTATTTT
v_gene: TRBV28; abundance: many; d_gene: .; j_gene: TRBJ1-5; CDR3aa: CASSFHGFGTALDLGNQPQHF; CDR3nt: TGTGCCAGCAGTTTCCATGGCTTCGGGACGGCGCTTGATTTAGGCAATCAGCCCCAGCATTTT
v_gene: TRBV2; abundance: many; d_gene: .; j_gene: TRBJ2-7; CDR3aa: CASTTETYEQYF; CDR3nt: TGTGCCAGCACGACGGAGACCTACGAGCAGTACTTC
v_gene: TRBV6-2/TRBV6-3; abundance: .; d_gene: TRBD2; j_gene: TRBJ2-5; CDR3aa: CASSYVTSGEETQYF; CDR3nt: TGTGCCAGCAGTTACGTGACTAGCGGGGAAGAGACCCAGTACTTC
v_gene: TRBV11-2; abundance: .; d_gene: .; j_gene: TRBJ2-7; CDR3aa: CASSANYEQYF; CDR3nt: TGTGCCAGCAGCGCTAATTACGAGCAGTACTTC
v_gene: TRBV2; abundance: many; d_gene: TRBD2; j_gene: TRBJ2-7; CDR3aa: CASRAGTSRSYEQYF; CDR3nt: TGTGCCAGCAGAGCCGGGACTAGCCGTTCCTACGAGCAGTACTTC
v_gene: TRBV7-8; abundance: many; d_gene: TRBD1; j_gene: TRBJ1-1; CDR3aa: CASSLAGQGTEAFF; CDR3nt: TGTGCCAGCAGTTTAGCGGGACAGGGGACTGAAGCTTTCTTT
v_gene: TRBV20-1; abundance: medium-sized; d_gene: .; j_gene: TRBJ2-7; CDR3aa: CSARDILRDEGYEQYF; CDR3nt: TGCAGTGCTAGAGATATACTACGGGACGAGGGCTACGAGCAGTACTTC
v_gene: TRBV9; abundance: few; d_gene: .; j_gene: TRBJ1-6; CDR3aa: CASSGSPNNSPLHF; CDR3nt: TGTGCCAGCAGCGGTTCCCCCAATAATTCACCCCTCCACTTT
v_gene: TRBV10-3; abundance: many; d_gene: TRBD1; j_gene: TRBJ1-1; CDR3aa: CATEDRMNTEAFF; CDR3nt: TGTGCCACCGAGGACAGGATGAACACTGAAGCTTTCTTT
v_gene: TRBV18; abundance: .; d_gene: TRBD1; j_gene: TRBJ1-5; CDR3aa: CASSLGQGGQPQHF; CDR3nt: TGTGCCAGCTCACTAGGACAGGGAGGACAGCCCCAGCATTTT
v_gene: TRBV7-9; abundance: many; d_gene: .; j_gene: TRBJ2-2; CDR3aa: CASSLRADITGELFF; CDR3nt: TGTGCCAGCAGCCTAAGGGCGGACATCACCGGGGAGCTGTTTTTT
v_gene: TRBV19; abundance: .; d_gene: .; j_gene: TRBJ1-3; CDR3aa: CASMSQFGNTIYF; CDR3nt: TGTGCCAGTATGAGCCAGTTCGGAAACACCATATATTTT
v_gene: TRBV5-4; abundance: many; d_gene: .; j_gene: TRBJ2-5; CDR3aa: CASSLAAGKETQYF; CDR3nt: TGTGCCAGCAGCTTGGCGGCAGGGAAAGAGACCCAGTACTTC
v_gene: TRBV14; abundance: many; d_gene: .; j_gene: TRBJ1-4; CDR3aa: CASSPQAGLYEKLFF; CDR3nt: TGTGCCAGCAGCCCCCAGGCGGGACTCTATGAAAAACTGTTTTTT
v_gene: TRBV12-3/TRBV12-4; abundance: many; d_gene: TRBD1; j_gene: TRBJ1-4; CDR3aa: CASRGTEGEKLFF; CDR3nt: TGTGCCAGCAGAGGGACAGAGGGTGAAAAACTGTTTTTT
v_gene: TRBV20-1; abundance: many; d_gene: .; j_gene: TRBJ1-4; CDR3aa: CSAREERDWEKLFF; CDR3nt: TGCAGTGCTAGAGAGGAGAGGGACTGGGAAAAACTGTTTTTT
v_gene: TRBV27; abundance: medium-sized; d_gene: TRBD2; j_gene: TRBJ2-5; CDR3aa: CASSSPSGGTKTQYF; CDR3nt: TGTGCCAGCAGTTCCCCTAGCGGGGGGACCAAGACCCAGTACTTC
v_gene: TRBV2; abundance: .; d_gene: TRBD1; j_gene: TRBJ2-1; CDR3aa: CASRPITGTGGGNEQFF; CDR3nt: TGTGCCAGCAGACCCATAACCGGGACAGGGGGAGGCAATGAGCAGTTCTTC
v_gene: TRBV7-8; abundance: .; d_gene: .; j_gene: TRBJ1-3; CDR3aa: CASSLRLTDIYF; CDR3nt: TGTGCCAGCAGCCTTCGTCTCACCGACATATATTTT
v_gene: TRBV3-1; abundance: few; d_gene: .; j_gene: TRBJ2-3; CDR3aa: CASSPNPGQGDTQYF; CDR3nt: TGTGCCAGCAGCCCCAATCCGGGGCAGGGAGATACGCAGTATTTT
v_gene: TRBV5-1; abundance: many; d_gene: TRBD1; j_gene: TRBJ1-5; CDR3aa: CASSSGTGNGQPQHF; CDR3nt: TGCGCCAGCAGCTCGGGGACAGGTAACGGACAGCCCCAGCATTTT
v_gene: TRBV6-5; abundance: many; d_gene: .; j_gene: TRBJ1-3; CDR3aa: CASSRPSSGNTIYF; CDR3nt: TGTGCCAGCAGCCGCCCCAGCTCTGGAAACACCATATATTTT
v_gene: TRBV14; abundance: .; d_gene: .; j_gene: TRBJ1-2; CDR3aa: CASSQESWFYGYTF; CDR3nt: TGTGCCAGCAGCCAAGAATCATGGTTCTATGGCTACACCTTC
v_gene: TRBV28; abundance: .; d_gene: .; j_gene: TRBJ2-2; CDR3aa: CASSMPGTANTGELFF; CDR3nt: TGTGCCAGCAGTATGCCGGGGACGGCGAACACCGGGGAGCTGTTTTTT
v_gene: TRBV10-3; abundance: many; d_gene: .; j_gene: TRBJ1-1; CDR3aa: CAITATNLGTEAFF; CDR3nt: TGTGCCATCACTGCGACCAATTTGGGAACTGAAGCTTTCTTT